This TCR beta chain was recorded in a study of T cells in Graves' hyperthyroidism and ophthalmopathy. Study findings and constraints: From stable hyperthyroidism, ophthalmopathy was separated by a 13 V-J model.

Each patient was aged 18 to 65 and had newly diagnosed hyperthyroidism of under 2 months' duration. Together with thyroid ultrasound, orbital computed tomography, serum thyroxine and TRAb, clinical symptoms were used for diagnoses. Progressors' blood was drawn at hyperthyroidism diagnosis, before ophthalmopathy symptoms. TCR beta CDR3 regions were amplified from RNA. The primer set for the first-round RT-PCR of the TCR CDR3 was HTBI. TCRdb passed the multiplex PCR reads through MiXCR, listing each CDR3 protein once. The repertoire holds under 350,000 distinct CDR3 sequences, with about 14% as singletons. The sample holds many counts of this clonotype. Its antigen is not identified. Germline V gene sequence: CDR1 LNHDA, CDR2 SQIVND (reference sequence). V gave up 3 bases and J gave up 1 base, with 9 bases separating them. The CDR3 totals 14 residues.

This TCR was sampled from a woman aged 25 to 39 with Graves' hyperthyroidism that later progressed to Graves' ophthalmopathy. Sequencing was performed on blood. V usage is TRBV19 and J usage is TRBJ1-1; D remains unclear. This CDR3 is CASSIWASNTEAFF. DNA of the CDR3: TGTGCCAGTAGTATCTGGGCCTCGAACACTGAAGCTTTCTTT. Complete variable domain (other parts from reference TRBV19 and TRBJ1-1): DGGITQSPKYLFRKEGQNVTLSCEQNLNHDAMYWYRQDPGQGLRLIYYSQIVNDFQKGDIAEGYSVSREKKESFPLTVTSAQKNPTAFYLCASSIWASNTEAFFGQGTRLTVV.